The TCR beta chain under discussion was sequenced for a study of regulatory T cells in long-lasting Graves disease. Study-wide points: Lower TCR diversity characterized persistent Graves' patients relative to newly diagnosed patients.

Points on this clonotype: Its antigen is unidentified.

Time point of the sample: newly diagnosed GD, antithyroid drugs for less than 3 months. PBMCs were the source of the RNA used for TCR sequencing. EDTA tubes received approximately 9 milliliters of drawn peripheral blood. Germline V gives CDR1 SGHTA, CDR2 FQGNSA. Trimming removed 1 base from V and 5 bases from J, with 17 bases in between. This CDR3 has 16 residues. Arm-PCR of CDR3 regions and iRepertoire HTBI primers were used to build TCR beta libraries. Per the original data handling: Detected in the samples were just over 60 TRBV and under 15 TRBJ segments. TCRdb re-called the multiplex PCR reads through MiXCR, storing one row per CDR3 protein. TCRdb's processing, not the authors', yielded these V and J calls. This sample has under 300,000 distinct CDR3 sequences, with 20% to 25% found just once.

The chain carries TRBV7-2 and TRBJ2-5; weak D call: TRBD2 (6 bases). The specimen was peripheral blood mononuclear cells (PBMCs), collected at new diagnosis, from a patient treated with antithyroid drugs. The sequence derives from a female donor with Graves disease. The CDR3: CASSLEERAGGETQYF. CDR3 coding DNA: TGTGCCAGCAGCTTAGAGGAGCGGGCTGGCGGGGAGACCCAGTACTTC.